This T cell receptor (beta chain) was found in a study of neoadjuvant anti-PD-1 for oral cavity cancer. Points on this clone: Its antigen is undetermined.

Time point of the sample: after neoadjuvant nivolumab, at surgical resection. Cohort: HPV-negative, locally advanced oral cavity squamous cell carcinoma patients. Blood cells were analyzed directly, without culture or expansion. Clones were sequenced by immunoSEQ multiplex PCR, and TCRdb holds only the in-frame ones, with some missing. The table shows roughly 40,000 clones, with about 77% occurring only once. Study-wide results and limits: Each response group had just a few patients in TCR analyses.

This CDR3 comprises 15 residues. V was shortened by 4 bases and J by 0 bases, with 11 bases between the two germline ends. Germline CDR1 and CDR2: SGHKS and YYEKEE (reference sequence). This clonotype was sampled from a person between 35 and 79 years old with oral cavity squamous cell carcinoma. The starting material was PBMCs, obtained after nivolumab (anti-PD-1) treatment. The chain carries TRBV5-5 and TRBJ2-1; D gene ambiguous. The DNA for the CDR3 is TGTGCCAGCAGCCCTTACTTCGGCTCCTACAATGAGCAGTTCTTC. Its protein product is CASSPYFGSYNEQFF. The whole variable domain, filled in from reference TRBV5-5 and TRBJ2-1, reads DAGVTQSPTHLIKTRGQQVTLRCSPISGHKSVSWYQQVLGQGPQFIFQYYEKEERGRGNFPDRFSARQFPNYSSELNVNALLLGDSALYLCASSPYFGSYNEQFFGPGTRLTVL.